What follows are 24 T cell receptor beta chains derived from one specimen sequenced in a study of shared clonotypes between healthy human individuals. Assay: immunoSEQ multiplex PCR; the TCRdb copy retains only in-frame clones and omits some. The sample holds some 1,400,000 clones, around 95% seen once. The specimen was naive CD4+ T cells sorted from blood. The subset is: CD45RA+ positively selected. The receptors were sampled from a man aged 30 to 39 in good health.

This sequence joins TRBV27 and TRBJ1-2, with a possible D match to TRBD1 (6 bases). V shed 6 bases and J shed 1 base, with 12 bases lying between them. This CDR3 has 14 residues. Germline V gene data show CDR1 as MNHEY and CDR2 as SMNVEV (reference sequence). This CDR3 reads CASRRGVGNYGYTF. Here the CDR3 DNA reads TGTGCCAGCAGGAGGGGGGTGGGTAACTATGGCTACACCTTC.

V gene TRBV5-4 combines with J gene TRBJ2-5, with TRBD1 matching 9 bases. There are 14 residues in the CDR3. After removal of 2 bases from V and 5 bases from J, the junction contained 4 bases not matched to a gene. Germline values: CDR1 SGHNT, CDR2 YYREEE (reference sequence). CDR3 sequence: CASSFTGGAETQYF. Written as DNA, the CDR3 is TGTGCCAGCAGCTTTACAGGGGGCGCGGAGACCCAGTACTTC.

The rearrangement links TRBV11-2 to TRBJ1-4, with D hard to call. The length of the CDR3 is 16 residues. The V end was cut by 2 bases, the J end by 5 bases, with 15 bases between. Germline values: CDR1 SGHAT, CDR2 FQNNGV. CDR3 residues: CASSLTPGRRNEKLFF. As DNA, the CDR3 is TGTGCCAGCAGCTTAACCCCCGGGAGGAGGAATGAAAAACTGTTTTTT. The variable domain in full, completed from reference TRBV11-2 and TRBJ1-4, reads EAGVAQSPRYKIIEKRQSVAFWCNPISGHATLYWYQQILGQGPKLLIQFQNNGVVDDSQLPKDRFSAERLKGVDSTLKIQPAKLEDSAVYLCASSLTPGRRNEKLFFGSGTQLSVL.

The V call is TRBV10-3, the J call TRBJ2-3; 8 positions match TRBD1. The CDR3 sequence is 18 residues long. The V segment lost 10 bases and the J segment 4 bases; nucleotides outside the gene matches: 22. In germline, CDR1 is ENHRY, CDR2 SYGVKD. For the CDR3, the DNA is TGTGCCACCGTAGGACAGGGCGCTAATGTAGCTCGAGCAGATACGCAGTATTTT. Its translation is CATVGQGANVARADTQYF.

The gene calls are TRBV6-6 and TRBJ2-7, with a possible D match to TRBD1 (5 bases). This CDR3 contains 14 residues. V was pared by 2 bases and J by 4 bases, with 12 bases between. Germline values: CDR1 MNHNY, CDR2 SVGAGI (reference sequence). CDR3 residues: CASSYPPQEYEQYF. The CDR3 nucleotides read TGTGCCAGCAGTTACCCACCACAGGAATACGAGCAGTACTTC.

To note about this clone: The same CDR3 can be traced to other DNA sequences in this sample. This chain uses TRBV27 with TRBJ1-2; no clear D gene. Germline CDR1 MNHEY, CDR2 SMNVEV (reference sequence). With 6 bases removed from V and 1 base from J, the gap between germline ends came to 9 bases. The CDR3 has 13 residues. The CDR3 DNA reads TGTGCCAGCAGCCTCATTGGTAACTATGGCTACACCTTC. Amino acids: CASSLIGNYGYTF.

This chain links TRBV27 with TRBJ1-5, with 7 bases fitting TRBD1. V was clipped by 4 bases and J by 2 bases; unmatched bases: 5. In germline, CDR1 is MNHEY, CDR2 SMNVEV (reference sequence). This CDR3 has 15 amino acids. In DNA form, the CDR3 reads TGTGCCAGCAGTTCGAGGGGGCCAGGCAATCAGCCCCAGCATTTT. Protein product: CASSSRGPGNQPQHF.

Of note for this clone: This CDR3 is also generated by other DNA sequences in the sample. V is TRBV5-4 and J is TRBJ2-3; a possible D gene is TRBD2 (6 bases). The germline CDR1 and CDR2 sequences are SGHNT and YYREEE (reference sequence). The CDR3 extends over 13 amino acids. The V end lost 4 bases, the J end lost 3 bases, and 9 bases lay between the germline ends. The CDR3 spells CASSRDSTDTQYF. DNA of the CDR3: TGTGCCAGCAGCCGGGACTCAACAGATACGCAGTATTTT.

The rearrangement uses TRBV6-6 and TRBJ2-1; unclear D gene. CDR1 is MNHNY and CDR2 is SVGAGI in the germline V gene (reference sequence). The V end lost 0 bases, the J end lost 0 bases, and 9 bases lay between the germline ends. The CDR3 sequence is 16 residues long. The CDR3 loop is CASSYSTVYSYNEQFF. The CDR3, as DNA: TGTGCCAGCAGTTACTCAACGGTATACTCCTACAATGAGCAGTTCTTC.

The genes are TRBV18 and TRBJ2-3; possibly TRBD2 for D (5 bases). The CDR3 consists of 15 residues. Trimming removed 0 bases at V and 2 bases at J, with 9 bases between. Germline V gene sequence: CDR1 KGHSH, CDR2 LQKENI. The CDR3 sequence is CASSPPRTYTDTQYF. For the CDR3, the DNA is TGTGCCAGCTCACCACCAAGGACTTACACAGATACGCAGTATTTT.

J is TRBJ2-7 and V is TRBV21-1; TRBD1 is the table's D call, not checked against the DNA. TRBV21-1 is termed a pseudogene. The CDR3 contains 13 residues. The CDR3 loop reads CASIVRGPYEQYF. The CDR3 bases are TGTGCCAGCATAGTCAGGGGACCCTACGAGCAGTACTTC.

The J gene is TRBJ2-3, the V gene TRBV18, with 8 bases aligning to TRBD2. V lost 4 bases and J lost 0; bases outside the gene matches: 3. Germline CDR1 KGHSH, CDR2 LQKENI. This CDR3 region has 15 residues. CDR3 coding DNA: TGTGCCAGCTCACAAGCGGGGGCAAGCACAGATACGCAGTATTTT. Its protein product is CASSQAGASTDTQYF.

V and J are TRBV30 and TRBJ1-2; 10 bases line up with TRBD1. After removal of 2 bases from V and 9 bases from J, the junction contained 12 bases not matched to a gene. Per germline, CDR1 GTSNPN and CDR2 SVGIG (reference sequence). CDR3 length: 15 residues. DNA of the CDR3: TGTGCCTGGAGTAACCGGGACAGGGGTGTGCGTCGCTACACCTTC. Its translation is CAWSNRDRGVRRYTF.

V gene TRBV19 combines with J gene TRBJ2-2; D unresolved. Germline CDR1 LNHDA, CDR2 SQIVND (reference sequence). Trimming removed 6 bases at V and 5 bases at J, with 16 bases between. The CDR3 spans 15 residues. CDR3: CASRTGTMRTGELFF. The DNA of the CDR3 is TGTGCCAGTAGAACCGGAACCATGCGAACCGGGGAGCTGTTTTTT.

This sequence joins TRBV7-6 and TRBJ2-7, with D possibly called TRBD1 or TRBD2 (5 bases each). The CDR3 consists of 15 residues. Trimming removed 7 bases at V and 1 base at J, with 17 bases between. CDR1 and CDR2 from the germline V gene are SGHVS and FNYEAQ. Written as DNA, the CDR3 is TGTGCCAGCACCAGACGGGCAGAGGGGTCCTACGAGCAGTACTTC. Its translation: CASTRRAEGSYEQYF. Looking up the rest from reference TRBV7-6 and TRBJ2-7 gives the full variable domain: GAGVSQSPRYKVTKRGQDVALRCDPISGHVSLYWYRQALGQGPEFLTYFNYEAQQDKSGLPNDRFSAERPEGSISTLTIQRTEQRDSAMYRCASTRRAEGSYEQYFGPGTRLTVT.

V usage is TRBV7-2 and J usage is TRBJ2-3; D might be TRBD2 (6 bases). CDR3 length: 14 amino acids. Trimming took 6 bases from V and 4 from J, leaving 14 bases between them. Per the germline V gene, CDR1 is SGHTA and CDR2 is FQGNSA. CDR3 sequence: CASSYWGRPDTQYF. Written as DNA, the CDR3 is TGTGCCAGCAGTTACTGGGGGAGGCCAGATACGCAGTATTTT.

The rearrangement links TRBV5-4 to TRBJ1-1, with D tentatively TRBD1 (5 bases). The germline V gene has CDR1 SGHNT and CDR2 YYREEE (reference sequence). V was clipped by 4 bases and J by 7 bases, with 17 bases between them. This CDR3 contains 14 residues. As DNA, the CDR3 is TGTGCCAGCAGCACCCAGACAGAGTTATTTGAAGCTTTCTTT. It is translated as CASSTQTELFEAFF.

The J gene is TRBJ2-7, the V gene TRBV5-1; D unresolved. CDR1 is SGHRS, CDR2 YFSETQ, per germline. The CDR3 sequence is 13 residues long. V was cut by 0 bases and J by 2 bases, with 6 bases left in between. The chain's CDR3 is CASSLALAYEQYF. In DNA form, the CDR3 reads TGCGCCAGCAGCTTGGCGCTGGCCTACGAGCAGTACTTC.

The chain has TRBV7-3 and TRBJ2-2; the D gene is possibly TRBD2 (5 bases). Germline V gene data show CDR1 as SGHTA and CDR2 as FQGTGA. Trimming removed 6 bases at V and 6 bases at J, with 14 bases between. This CDR3 comprises 14 residues. CDR3 DNA sequence: TGTGCCAGCAGTCTAGGACTTGGGCCCGGGGAGCTGTTTTTT. Protein product: CASSLGLGPGELFF.

The chain employs TRBV29-1 and TRBJ1-2, with D perhaps matching TRBD1 (5 bases). The CDR3 length is 12 residues. V lost 2 bases and J 7 bases, leaving 11 bases between the germline ends. Per the germline V gene, CDR1 is SQVTM and CDR2 is ANQGSEA. The CDR3 protein is CSVESQGGGYTF. CDR3 nucleotide sequence: TGCAGCGTTGAATCTCAGGGAGGTGGCTACACCTTC.

The chain employs TRBV5-1 and TRBJ2-1, with D tentatively TRBD1 (6 bases). V was trimmed by 1 base and J by 4 bases, leaving 12 bases between them. The CDR3 runs to 15 residues. In germline, CDR1 is SGHRS, CDR2 YFSETQ. The CDR3 loop reads CASSLTGPTYNEQFF. CDR3 bases: TGCGCCAGCAGCTTGACAGGGCCCACGTACAATGAGCAGTTCTTC.

The rearrangement joins TRBV29-1 to TRBJ2-3, with 7 bases matching TRBD1. Per the germline V gene, CDR1 is SQVTM and CDR2 is ANQGSEA. The CDR3 spans 14 residues. J was trimmed by 2 bases and V by 4 bases; bases with no gene match: 6. CDR3 in amino acids: CSVGWTGPTDTQYF. Here the CDR3 DNA reads TGCAGCGTTGGCTGGACAGGACCCACAGATACGCAGTATTTT.

Only one count was recorded for this clone. This rearrangement joins TRBV18 to TRBJ2-3; tentatively, D is TRBD1 or TRBD2 (5 bases each). CDR1 is KGHSH and CDR2 is LQKENI in the germline V gene. Trimming took 3 bases from V and 0 from J, leaving 10 bases between them. CDR3 length: 15 amino acids. The CDR3 sequence is CASSPGTISTDTQYF. CDR3 DNA: TGTGCCAGCTCACCCGGGACGATTAGCACAGATACGCAGTATTTT.

The rearrangement uses TRBV10-3 and TRBJ2-5, with unresolved D. The germline V and J ends were trimmed by 4 bases and 5 bases, with 5 bases remaining between them. The CDR3 runs to 11 residues. The germline V gene has CDR1 ENHRY and CDR2 SYGVKD. DNA of the CDR3: TGTGCCATCAGTGTGCTGGAGACCCAGTACTTC. Translation gives CAISVLETQYF.